This note documents a single T cell receptor (beta chain) sequence. The sample comes from a study of blood T cell repertoires in COVID-19. Turning to the study itself: Samples of COVID-19 (acute and convalescent) were obtained from the United States, Italy and Spain. Nucleic acid was either cDNA or gDNA, and it came from T cells, B-cell-depleted T cells, or PBMCs.

Patients from Seattle were sampled longitudinally, starting during active infection. Germline V CDR1 and CDR2: LGHDT, YNNKEL (reference sequence). This CDR3 is 13 amino acids long. V dropped 3 bases and J dropped 3 bases, with 6 bases sitting between them. Per the original data handling: Quantification of nucleated cells was approximated via reference gene primer amplification. Profiled with immunoSEQ multiplex PCR; TCRdb holds only in-frame clones, not every one. From that table come the V and J calls and clone size; the DNA was used to work out D and trimming. In the table there are fewer than 250,000 clones, approximately 81% of which are singletons.

The source material was peripheral blood. V and J are TRBV3-1 (or the pseudogene TRBV3-2) and TRBJ2-1; D not certain. This sequence was found in a woman over 75 with COVID-19, enrolled during active disease. In DNA, the CDR3 is TGTGCCAGCAGCCAGGGCTTCTACAATGAGCAGTTCTTC. As protein: CASSQGFYNEQFF.